A selection of T cell receptor beta chains follows, all from one sample in a study of T cells after posttransplantation cyclophosphamide. Method: immunoSEQ multiplex PCR; TCRdb's copy keeps in-frame clones and lacks some. This sample has tens of thousands of clones; roughly nine tenths occur once, and the top ten carry 0.09% to 0.12%. Sequencing input: naive CD4+ T cells sorted from blood. The receptors derive from a man in his thirties or forties in good health and a related stem cell transplant donor. Both conserved end residues are part of each CDR3. D genes are given only for firm matches. Not every row has a clone size; where given, it reads once, few, many or a size class.

J	size	D	V	DNA	CDR3
TRBJ1-5	-	-	TRBV7-6	TGTGCCAGCAGCGCCGTCGGGGAGGGAAAGGGGCCCCAGCATTTT	CASSAVGEGKGPQHF
TRBJ2-3	-	TRBD2	TRBV7-6	TGTGCCAGCAGTCCACTAGCGGGGGGGACAGATACGCAGTATTTT	CASSPLAGGTDTQYF
TRBJ1-4	-	-	TRBV19	TGTGCCAGTAGTATCCCGTCCCGATTCGGGGAAAAACTGTTTTTT	CASSIPSRFGEKLFF
TRBJ1-6	once	-	TRBV18	TGTGCCAGCTCACCGGTGACAGGTGGCCAGGGTAATTCACCCCTCCACTTT	CASSPVTGGQGNSPLHF
TRBJ2-7	few	TRBD1	TRBV4-3	TGCGCCAGCAGCCAAGCCTCCGGGACAGGGAACGAGCAGTACTTC	CASSQASGTGNEQYF
TRBJ2-7	-	TRBD2	TRBV7-2	TGTGCCAGCAGCTTTTCCCGCGGGAGCTCCTACGAGCAGTACTTC	CASSFSRGSSYEQYF
TRBJ1-4	-	TRBD1	TRBV4-1	TGCGCCAGCAGCCTCTACGGGGACAGGGGTGAAAAACTGTTTTTT	CASSLYGDRGEKLFF
TRBJ1-4	few	-	TRBV7-9	TGTGCCAGCAGCTTAGTCCAGGATGAAAAACTGTTTTTT	CASSLVQDEKLFF
TRBJ2-3	-	TRBD1	TRBV28	TGTGCCAGCCGCTTACAGGGGGTAGATACGCAGTATTTT	CASRLQGVDTQYF
TRBJ1-2	-	-	TRBV6-6	TGTGCCAGCAGTCCGGGAGGCTACTATGGCTACACCTTC	CASSPGGYYGYTF
TRBJ2-7	-	TRBD1	TRBV18	TGTGCCAGCTCTCCAAGCGGTCGGGACAGTTACGAGCAGTACTTC	CASSPSGRDSYEQYF
TRBJ2-2	-	TRBD2	TRBV7-3	TGTGCCAGCAGCTGGACTAGCGGGCGTGCGAACACCGGGGAGCTGTTTTTT	CASSWTSGRANTGELFF
TRBJ1-5	-	-	TRBV28	TGTGCAGCAGGAGAGGGAGGGAAGAATAGCAATCAGCCCCAGCATTTT	CAAGEGGKNSNQPQHF
TRBJ2-3	-	TRBD2	TRBV7-2	TGTGCCAGCAGCTCGACTAGCGGGGGGTTCCCGGTTACGCAGTATTTT	CASSSTSGGFPVTQYF
TRBJ2-7	-	TRBD1	TRBV5-6	TGTGCCAGCAGCTGGGGACAGGGATCCTACGAGCAGTACTTC	CASSWGQGSYEQYF
TRBJ1-4	few	TRBD1	TRBV10-3	TGTGCCATCAGTGGACAGGGTAGGGGAGGTGAAAAACTGTTTTTT	CAISGQGRGGEKLFF